The 29 T cell receptor beta chains reported below all come from one sample, sequenced in a study of control samples from healthy donors and cancer patients. The assay was immunoSEQ multiplex PCR, and TCRdb's table has in-frame clones only and misses some. The table includes under 150,000 clones, 93% detected once. Sequencing used blood. The receptors were gathered from a man aged 25-45 years in good health.

This rearrangement joins TRBV10-3 to TRBJ1-2; 10 positions match TRBD1. From germline, CDR1 is ENHRY and CDR2 SYGVKD. This CDR3 contains 16 residues. The ends lost 6 bases at V and 6 bases at J; junction bases unmatched: 13. The CDR3 coding sequence is TGTGCCATCAGCCTACCCCGGGACAGGGGAGGAGATGGCTACACCTTC. It translates to CAISLPRDRGGDGYTF.

As to this clone: The junction departs from the called germline gene at one end, perhaps through a read error. The CDR3 coding sequence is TGCGCCAGCAGCTTGAACTCCCACAATGAGCAGTTCTTC. This encodes CASSLNSHNEQFF. This chain joins TRBV5-1 and TRBJ2-1; unclear D gene. CDR3 size: 13 residues. Germline V gene data show CDR1 as SGHRS and CDR2 as YFSETQ. Full variable domain (remainder filled in from reference TRBV5-1 and TRBJ2-1): KAGVTQTPRYLIKTRGQQVTLSCSPISGHRSVSWYQQTPGQGLQFLFEYFSETQRNKGNFPGRFSGRQFSNSRSEMNVSTLELGDSALYLCASSLNSHNEQFFGPGTRLTVL.

The rearrangement uses TRBV5-1 and TRBJ1-1, with D unresolved. The V end lost 4 bases, the J end lost 1 base, and 8 bases lay between the germline ends. CDR1 and CDR2 from the germline V gene are SGHRS and YFSETQ. This CDR3 has 13 amino acids. In DNA, the CDR3 is TGCGCCAGCAGCGCGGCAGGGAACACTGAAGCTTTCTTT. As protein: CASSAAGNTEAFF.

In regard to this clone: The same CDR3 is also encoded by other DNA sequences in this sample. The chain carries TRBV7-2 and TRBJ2-1; 9 bases fit TRBD2. CDR3 length equals 15 residues. Germline trimming cut 1 base from V and 10 bases from J; bases unmatched to any gene: 8. The germline gives CDR1 SGHTA, CDR2 FQGNSA. The CDR3 loop reads CASSLGLAVLGEQFF. CDR3 nucleotides: TGTGCCAGCAGCTTAGGACTAGCGGTCTTAGGAGAGCAGTTCTTC. The full variable domain, completed using reference TRBV7-2 and TRBJ2-1, is GAGVSQSPSNKVTEKGKDVELRCDPISGHTALYWYRQSLGQGLEFLIYFQGNSAPDKSGLPSDRFSAERTGGSVSTLTIQRTQQEDSAVYLCASSLGLAVLGEQFFGPGTRLTVL.

The chain has TRBV30 and TRBJ1-2, with TRBD1 matching over 10 bases. CDR3 length equals 15 residues. Germline assignment: CDR1 GTSNPN and CDR2 SVGIG (reference sequence). V gave up 0 bases and J gave up 3 bases; unmatched junction bases: 4. The CDR3 loop is CAWSVGGQGYYGYTF. In DNA form, the CDR3 reads TGTGCCTGGAGTGTAGGGGGACAGGGGTACTATGGCTACACCTTC. The complete variable domain, with remaining parts taken from reference TRBV30 and TRBJ1-2, reads SQTIHQWPATLVQPVGSPLSLECTVEGTSNPNLYWYRQAAGRGLQLLFYSVGIGQISSEVPQNLSASRPQDRQFILSSKKLLLSDSGFYLCAWSVGGQGYYGYTFGSGTRLTVV.

V and J are TRBV5-1 and TRBJ2-2, with 9 bases lining up with TRBD1. Germline lookup yields CDR1 SGHRS and CDR2 YFSETQ. The length of the CDR3 is 17 residues. Trimming removed 2 bases from V and 5 bases from J; junction bases left unmatched: 10. CDR3 sequence (DNA): TGCGCCAGCAGCTTTATGAGTGGGACAGGGACAACCGGGGAGCTGTTTTTT. This sequence encodes CASSFMSGTGTTGELFF.

V gene TRBV10-2 combines with J gene TRBJ2-7, with 7 bases identical to TRBD2. Germline assignment: CDR1 WSHSY and CDR2 SAAADI. After removal of 0 bases from V and 2 bases from J, the junction contained 16 bases not matched to a gene. The CDR3 extends over 19 amino acids. As DNA, the CDR3 is TGCGCCAGCAGTGAGTCGGGAGGGCGGGGCAGGCAAAGACCCTACGAGCAGTACTTC. It is translated as CASSESGGRGRQRPYEQYF.

As DNA, the CDR3 is TGTGCCAGCAGCTTAGGGCGGTACGAGCAGTACTTC. This sequence encodes CASSLGRYEQYF. This sequence joins TRBV13 and TRBJ2-7; no firm D call. In germline, CDR1 is PRHDT, CDR2 FYEKMQ (reference sequence). V lost 0 bases and J 4 bases, leaving 4 bases between the germline ends. CDR3 size: 12 residues. Supplemented by reference TRBV13 and TRBJ2-7, the full variable domain reads AAGVIQSPRHLIKEKRETATLKCYPIPRHDTVYWYQQGPGQDPQFLISFYEKMQSDKGSIPDRFSAQQFSDYHSELNMSSLELGDSALYFCASSLGRYEQYFGPGTRLTVT.

The V and J genes are TRBV28 and TRBJ1-2, with 8 bases identical to TRBD1. This CDR3 contains 14 residues. The germline V gene encodes CDR1 MDHEN and CDR2 SYDVKM. The V gene end was trimmed by 6 bases and the J gene end by 8 bases; junction bases not matched to a gene: 11. CDR3 amino acids: CASRPQGVVGGYTF. As DNA, the CDR3 is TGTGCCAGCAGACCACAGGGGGTCGTGGGGGGCTACACCTTC.

The chain joins TRBV10-2 to TRBJ1-1, with D uncertain. Looked up from germline, CDR1 is WSHSY and CDR2 is SAAADI. This CDR3 is built from 15 residues. V was clipped by 2 bases and J by 6 bases, with 16 bases between them. CDR3 DNA sequence: TGCGCCAGCAGTGAGAATTCGGCCCTCGGGGCTGAAGCTTTCTTT. Its translation is CASSENSALGAEAFF.

CDR3 DNA: TGTGCCAGCAGCGCACCACGATCGGGCAGGGAGGCAACTAACTATGGCTACACCTTC. It encodes CASSAPRSGREATNYGYTF. The chain couples TRBV2 to TRBJ1-2; TRBD1 is a possible D gene (5 bases). The CDR3 runs to 19 residues. The V end lost 6 bases, the J end lost 0 bases, and 26 bases lay between the germline ends. Germline V gene data show CDR1 as SNHLY and CDR2 as FYNNEI.

The V gene is TRBV4-1, the J gene TRBJ1-3, with D hard to call. CDR1 and CDR2 (germline): MGHRA, YSYEKL. Trimming stripped 0 bases from V and 7 bases from J, with 10 bases between. This CDR3 spans 14 amino acids. CDR3: CASSQDLARNTIYF. The CDR3 coding sequence is TGCGCCAGCAGCCAAGATCTTGCCCGGAACACCATATATTTT.

The chain couples TRBV27 to TRBJ2-2; D uncertain. Germline CDR1 MNHEY, CDR2 SMNVEV (reference sequence). V was cut by 4 bases and J by 7 bases, with 13 bases left in between. CDR3 length: 14 amino acids. The CDR3 protein is CASSSPGPSGELFF. The CDR3 region has the DNA TGTGCCAGCAGTTCTCCCGGGCCGAGCGGGGAGCTGTTTTTT.

This clone turned up a few times. The rearrangement links TRBV6-2 or TRBV6-3 to TRBJ2-7, with 7 positions matching TRBD2. The CDR3 spans 16 residues. Germline CDR1 and CDR2: MNHEY and SVGEGT. V lost 4 bases to trimming and J lost 0 bases; unmatched junction nucleotides: 9. CDR3 sequence reads: CASSSPSAGSSYEQYF. The CDR3 region has the DNA TGTGCCAGCAGTTCACCTTCAGCGGGGAGCTCCTACGAGCAGTACTTC.

The chain joins TRBV5-5 to TRBJ1-1, with 8 bases matching TRBD1. This CDR3 region has 15 residues. CDR1 SGHKS and CDR2 YYEKEE come from the germline V gene (reference sequence). Trimming at V came to 4 bases and at J to 0 bases, leaving 5 bases not matched to a gene. CDR3 amino acids: CASSDRQGLNTEAFF. The CDR3 nucleotides are TGTGCCAGCAGCGATCGACAGGGGTTGAACACTGAAGCTTTCTTT.

This clone was detected only once. V and J are TRBV11-2 and TRBJ2-2; D gene uncertain. Looked up from germline, CDR1 is SGHAT and CDR2 is FQNNGV. Trimming took 5 bases from V and 4 from J, leaving 14 bases between them. This CDR3 spans 15 amino acids. The CDR3 sequence: CASSPFVGSTGELFF. CDR3 in DNA: TGTGCCAGCAGCCCGTTTGTGGGATCCACCGGGGAGCTGTTTTTT.

The CDR3 DNA follows: TGTGCCACCGAAACCGGGACAGACTATGGCTACACCTTC. This encodes CATETGTDYGYTF. The chain uses TRBV19 and TRBJ1-2; 7 bases are shared with TRBD1. The junction had 8 bases not matched to a gene; V was cut back by 10 bases and J by 3 bases. The CDR3 consists of 13 residues. Per germline, CDR1 LNHDA and CDR2 SQIVND (reference sequence).

As for this clone: At one of its ends the junction is not consistent with the germline gene, which may arise from a read error. CDR3 amino acids: CASRKDLPHF. In nucleotides, the CDR3 is TGTGCCAGTAGGAAGGACTTGCCCCATTTT. This rearrangement joins TRBV19 to TRBJ1-3; D not resolved. Germline loops: CDR1 LNHDA, CDR2 SQIVND (reference sequence). The CDR3 extends over 10 amino acids.

The chain has TRBV4-1 and TRBJ1-3; D not resolved. Germline loops: CDR1 MGHRA, CDR2 YSYEKL. V lost 1 base, J lost 8 bases, and 9 bases lay in between. This CDR3 is 13 amino acids long. CDR3 region: CASSQVEVDTIYF. The CDR3 DNA is TGCGCCAGCAGCCAAGTCGAGGTAGACACCATATATTTT.

The CDR3 here is CAWSVQGSGNTIYF. The CDR3 DNA reads as TGTGCCTGGAGTGTACAGGGGTCTGGAAACACCATATATTTT. This chain connects TRBV30 to TRBJ1-3; 7 bases fit TRBD1. Per germline, CDR1 GTSNPN and CDR2 SVGIG (reference sequence). The CDR3 is made up of 14 amino acids. Losses at the gene ends were 0 bases for V and 1 base for J; bases not matched to a gene: 0.

The chain has TRBV5-6 and TRBJ2-1, with D perhaps TRBD2 (6 bases). The germline V and J ends were trimmed by 4 bases and 2 bases, with 13 bases remaining between them. Looked up from germline, CDR1 is SGHDT and CDR2 is YYEEEE. The length of the CDR3 is 15 residues. The CDR3 DNA follows: TGTGCCAGCAGCCTCTGGAGGGCCCCCTACAATGAGCAGTTCTTC. This codes for CASSLWRAPYNEQFF.

The J gene is TRBJ1-5, the V gene TRBV6-6; D is undetermined. The ends were cut back, 4 bases at V and 7 bases at J, with 14 bases in the middle. The germline CDR1 and CDR2 sequences are MNHNY and SVGAGI (reference sequence). The CDR3 has 14 amino acids. The CDR3 DNA is TGTGCCAGCAGTTCTGATGGGGTGGCCCAGCCCCAGCATTTT. This translates into CASSSDGVAQPQHF.

This rearrangement joins TRBV29-1 to TRBJ1-1, with D possibly matching TRBD1 (5 bases). In germline, CDR1 is SQVTM, CDR2 ANQGSEA. This CDR3 region has 12 residues. V dropped 6 bases and J dropped 5 bases, with 13 bases sitting between them. In nucleotides, the CDR3 is TGCAGCGTCCTGTGGGGGGAAACTGAAGCTTTCTTT. This translates into CSVLWGETEAFF.

About this clone: The sample holds other DNA sequences that translate to the same CDR3. The chain uses TRBV7-9 and TRBJ1-6; D uncertain. V was cut by 1 base and J by 7 bases, with 5 bases left in between. CDR1 is SEHNR, CDR2 FQNEAQ, per germline (reference sequence). The CDR3 sequence is 13 residues long. Written as DNA, the CDR3 is TGTGCCAGCAGCTTAGACGGCAATTCACCCCTCCACTTT. Residues: CASSLDGNSPLHF.

In the case of this clone: A read error may account for a junction end that differs from germline. The same CDR3 is also encoded by other DNA sequences in this sample. The chain carries TRBV27 and TRBJ1-6; 7 bases fit TRBD1. The CDR3 length is 16 residues. Per the germline V gene, CDR1 is MNHEY and CDR2 is SMNVEV (reference sequence). Written as DNA, the CDR3 is TGTGCCAGCAGCCAAATACAGGGGTGGAATAATTCACCTCTCCACTTT. Translating it yields CASSQIQGWNNSPLHF.

The chain uses TRBV5-1 and TRBJ2-2; D not certain. CDR3 size: 15 residues. V was pared by 0 bases and J by 2 bases, with 8 bases between. CDR1 SGHRS and CDR2 YFSETQ come from the germline V gene. Here the CDR3 reads CASSLAPQNTGELFF. The CDR3 nucleotides are TGCGCCAGCAGCTTGGCCCCTCAAAACACCGGGGAGCTGTTTTTT. Supplemented by reference TRBV5-1 and TRBJ2-2, the full variable domain reads KAGVTQTPRYLIKTRGQQVTLSCSPISGHRSVSWYQQTPGQGLQFLFEYFSETQRNKGNFPGRFSGRQFSNSRSEMNVSTLELGDSALYLCASSLAPQNTGELFFGEGSRLTVL.

The chain couples TRBV5-6 to TRBJ1-1, with D possibly TRBD1 on 5 matching bases. The ends were cut back, 4 bases at V and 5 bases at J, with 18 bases in the middle. Germline V gives CDR1 SGHDT, CDR2 YYEEEE. This CDR3 has 15 residues. In DNA, the CDR3 is TGTGCCAGCAGCACATTCGACCGGGACCGGACTGAAGCTTTCTTT. Its translation: CASSTFDRDRTEAFF.

The chain recombines TRBV5-1 with TRBJ2-1, with 12 bases identical to TRBD2. The length of the CDR3 is 16 residues. Germline lookup yields CDR1 SGHRS and CDR2 YFSETQ. Unmatched junction bases numbered 8, after V lost 0 bases and J lost 10 bases. CDR3 residues: CASSLEPSGGEKEQFF. Written as DNA, the CDR3 is TGCGCCAGCAGCTTGGAACCTAGCGGGGGGGAAAAGGAGCAGTTCTTC.

This clone has only one observation. The rearrangement links TRBV3-1 (or the pseudogene TRBV3-2) to TRBJ1-2; 8 nucleotides match TRBD1. Germline-derived CDR1 and CDR2 are LGHDT and YNNKEL (reference sequence). Trimming at V came to 7 bases and at J to 13 bases, leaving 5 bases not matched to a gene. CDR3 length equals 10 residues. This CDR3 is CASNRGARTF. The CDR3 DNA follows: TGTGCCAGCAACAGGGGGGCCCGCACCTTC.